These T cell receptor beta chains were read from a single sample in a study of blood T cell repertoires in COVID-19. Assay: immunoSEQ multiplex PCR; the TCRdb copy retains only in-frame clones and omits some. The sample contains 150,000 to 180,000 clones, roughly four fifths of which appear only once. The sequencing sample was made of peripheral blood. These receptors originate from a woman aged 55 to 70 with acute or convalescent COVID-19. The CDR3 runs from the conserved cysteine through the conserved F or W. Fields, in order: D gene, V gene, clone size, J gene, CDR3 DNA, CDR3 protein. D genes are given only for firm matches. Size is stated for part of the rows, as once, few or many counts, or as a class when the clone is expanded.

>TRBD2|TRBV19|-|TRBJ2-4
TGTGCCAGTACTCCTCTAGCGGGGGGCACCGCCAAAAACATTCAGTACTTC
CASTPLAGGTAKNIQYF
>TRBD1|TRBV28|few|TRBJ1-6
TGTGCCAGCAGCAGGGACAGTGCATTATCAGGGGGGCCCCTCCACTTT
CASSRDSALSGGPLHF
>TRBD2|TRBV5-1|-|TRBJ2-3
TGCGCCAGCAGCTTGGATCTGGGCGGGGGGGCCGTAGATACGCAGTATTTT
CASSLDLGGGAVDTQYF
>TRBD1|TRBV6-1|-|TRBJ1-2
TGTGCCAGCAGTGAACAGGGGGAATATTCCTACACCTTC
CASSEQGEYSYTF
>TRBD1|TRBV19|-|TRBJ1-1
TGTGCCAGTAGTAGCGGGACAGGGGTAACACGGCGCACTGAAGCTTTCTTT
CASSSGTGVTRRTEAFF
>-|TRBV20-1|-|TRBJ1-1
TGCAGTGTAAGGGGCAACACTGAAGCTTTCTTT
CSVRGNTEAFF
>-|TRBV7-9|once|TRBJ1-2
TGTGCCAGCAGCTTTGACAGGAACTATGGCTACACCTTC
CASSFDRNYGYTF
>-|TRBV11-2|-|TRBJ1-2
TGTGCCAGCAGCCTCCGGGGTGCGGATGGCTACACCTTC
CASSLRGADGYTF
>-|TRBV5-1|-|TRBJ1-5
TGCGCCAGCAGGGAGGGCGTAAATCAGCCCCAGCATTTT
CASREGVNQPQHF
>-|TRBV7-9|-|TRBJ2-1
TGTGCCAGCAGCTTAGGGGGCCTCGGAGAGCAGTTCTTC
CASSLGGLGEQFF
>TRBD1|TRBV10-3|-|TRBJ2-2
TGTGCCATCAGGGCGGGACAGGGCTCGAACACCGGGGAGCTGTTTTTT
CAIRAGQGSNTGELFF
>-|TRBV4-2|-|TRBJ2-3
TGTGCCAGCAGCCAAGGGAGGTCCGTTTATTACACAGATACGCAGTATTTT
CASSQGRSVYYTDTQYF
>TRBD1|TRBV7-8|-|TRBJ1-1
TGTGCCAGCAGCATCGGGACAGCCGGCACTGAAGCTTTCTTT
CASSIGTAGTEAFF
>TRBD1|TRBV6-1|-|TRBJ1-5
TGTGCCAGCAGTGAAAAGGGGGCAGGTCAGCCCCAGCATTTT
CASSEKGAGQPQHF
>-|TRBV29-1|-|TRBJ2-3
TGCAGCGTTGAACCCCAAACAGATACGCAGTATTTT
CSVEPQTDTQYF
>TRBD1|TRBV2|-|TRBJ2-5
TGTGCCAGCAGCGCTGACAGGGGGCTCGATGAAGAGACCCAGTACTTC
CASSADRGLDEETQYF
>-|TRBV5-1|-|TRBJ1-4
TGCGCCAGCAGCGCACAGACCAGTAATGAAAAACTGTTTTTT
CASSAQTSNEKLFF
>TRBD1|TRBV18|-|TRBJ1-2
TGTGCCAGCTCCCTAGACAGGGACTATGGCTACACCTTC
CASSLDRDYGYTF
>TRBD2|TRBV9|-|TRBJ2-7
TGTGCCAGCAGCGCTAGCGGGGGGGAAACCTACGAGCAGTACTTC
CASSASGGETYEQYF
>-|TRBV19|-|TRBJ2-1
TGTGCCAGTAGTATATCACCCCCAGGGAATGAGCAGTTCTTC
CASSISPPGNEQFF
>-|TRBV6-5|-|TRBJ1-4
TGTGCCAGCAGTTACTCCTACAATGAAAAACTGTTTTTT
CASSYSYNEKLFF
>TRBD2|TRBV25-1|-|TRBJ2-1
TGTGCCAGCAGTGGAAGAGCGGGGGTCTACAATGAGCAGTTCTTC
CASSGRAGVYNEQFF
>-|TRBV4-1|-|TRBJ1-4
TGCGCCAGCAGCTCGAATCGGGCTAATGAAAAACTGTTTTTT
CASSSNRANEKLFF
>-|TRBV19|once|TRBJ1-5
TGTGCCAGTAGTCCCCCGACAGGTTACATAAATCAGCCCCAGCATTTT
CASSPPTGYINQPQHF
>-|TRBV10-1|-|TRBJ1-2
TGCGCCAGCAGTGAGGGAGTTAACTATGGCTACACCTTC
CASSEGVNYGYTF
>TRBD1|TRBV18|-|TRBJ1-2
TGTGCCAGCTCACCGACGGGGACAGGAAACGGCTATGGCTACACCTTC
CASSPTGTGNGYGYTF
>-|TRBV5-1|-|TRBJ1-1
TGCGCCACCAACCAGGGAGGGGAGGACACTGAAGCTTTCTTT
CATNQGGEDTEAFF
>TRBD1|TRBV10-2|-|TRBJ1-1
TGCGCCAGCAGCCGGACAGGCACTATGAACACTGAAGCTTTCTTT
CASSRTGTMNTEAFF
>TRBD1|TRBV18|-|TRBJ1-2
TGTGCCAGCTCACCCGGGACAGACCCCTCCTATGGCTACACCTTC
CASSPGTDPSYGYTF
>-|TRBV21-1|few|TRBJ1-3
TGTGCCAGCAGCACAGTGGACAGCTCTGGAAACACCATATATTTT
CASSTVDSSGNTIYF
>-|TRBV3-1/TRBV3-2|-|TRBJ1-3
TGTGCCAGCAGCCAATATGCGGGGTCTGGAAACACCATATATTTT
CASSQYAGSGNTIYF
>TRBD1|TRBV29-1|-|TRBJ1-2
TGCAGCGTAGAGCCTCAACAGGGGTTTAGGTATGGCTACACCTTC
CSVEPQQGFRYGYTF
>TRBD1|TRBV10-3|-|TRBJ1-6
TGTGCCATCAGTGAGGGACAGGGTATGGATTCACCCCTCCACTTT
CAISEGQGMDSPLHF
>TRBD2|TRBV4-1|-|TRBJ2-1
TGCGCCAGCAGCCAAAACTTAGCGGGGGCCTACAATGAGCAGTTCTTC
CASSQNLAGAYNEQFF
>-|TRBV12-3/TRBV12-4|-|TRBJ2-6
TGTGCCAGCAGCCCCGGGACATCTGCACCCCTGACTTTC
CASSPGTSAPLTF
>TRBD2|TRBV10-1|-|TRBJ2-1
TGCGCCAGCAGCCATAGCGGGGGGCACTACAATGAGCAGTTCTTC
CASSHSGGHYNEQFF
>-|TRBV18|-|TRBJ2-5
TGTGCCAGCTCACGACAGAGAGGAGAGACCCAGTACTTC
CASSRQRGETQYF
>-|TRBV27|few|TRBJ1-2
TGTGCCAGCAGTAACCCGCCATTAGTTGGCTACACCTTC
CASSNPPLVGYTF
>-|TRBV27|-|TRBJ2-7
TGTGCCAGCAGCTTGAACAGGGTTACCTACGAGCAGTACTTC
CASSLNRVTYEQYF
>-|TRBV9|-|TRBJ1-3
TGTGCCAGCAGCGCCTCGAATGGCGGAAACACCATATATTTT
CASSASNGGNTIYF
>-|TRBV27|-|TRBJ1-5
TGTGCCAGCAGTACAAATGGGCTACAGCCCCAGCATTTT
CASSTNGLQPQHF
>TRBD1|TRBV7-8|-|TRBJ1-5
TGTGCCAGCAGCTTAGCTTTTGGGACAGGCCCCAATCAGCCCCAGCATTTT
CASSLAFGTGPNQPQHF
>-|TRBV4-1|-|TRBJ1-2
TGCGCCAGCAGCCCCTCCCGACAGGCGCCCTATGGCTACACCTTC
CASSPSRQAPYGYTF
>-|TRBV15|-|TRBJ1-1
TGTGCCACCAGCAGACGCGGAATGAACACTGAAGCTTTCTTT
CATSRRGMNTEAFF
>-|TRBV11-3|-|TRBJ1-2
TGTGCCAGCAGCTTAGAGACCCGGGAATCGGGCTACACCTTC
CASSLETRESGYTF
>TRBD1|TRBV5-1|-|TRBJ2-1
TGCGCCAGCACCCGGACAGGCGACAATGAGCAGTTCTTC
CASTRTGDNEQFF
>-|TRBV2|few|TRBJ1-5
TGTGCCAGCAGTTTACTGCAGGGCCGTCAGCCCCAGCATTTT
CASSLLQGRQPQHF
>TRBD1|TRBV5-6|few|TRBJ1-6
TGTGCCAGCAGCCGGGACAGGGGCCATAATTCACCCCTCCACTTT
CASSRDRGHNSPLHF
>-|TRBV4-1|-|TRBJ1-3
TGCGCCAGCAGCGTGCGGGGCGCGGAGCCAAACACCATATATTTT
CASSVRGAEPNTIYF
>TRBD2|TRBV28|-|TRBJ2-1
TGTGCCAGCAGTTTACCGGCGGGGGAAGGGGAGTTCTTC
CASSLPAGEGEFF
>-|TRBV7-7|-|TRBJ2-5
TGTGCCAGCAGCTTGGGGGGGCGGGATCCTTGGGAGACCCAGTACTTC
CASSLGGRDPWETQYF
>-|TRBV6-5|few|TRBJ1-2
TGTGCCAGCAGCCCAGTGGCAGGGTCGGACTATGGCTACACCTTC
CASSPVAGSDYGYTF
>-|TRBV7-9|-|TRBJ2-5
TGTGCCAGCAGCTTAGTTCCCCTAGGCCAAGAGACCCAGTACTTC
CASSLVPLGQETQYF
>-|TRBV3-1/TRBV3-2|few|TRBJ2-2
TGTGCCAGCAGCCTACAGGGTTACGGGGAGCTGTTTTTT
CASSLQGYGELFF
>-|TRBV11-1|-|TRBJ2-1
TGTGCCAGCAGCTTAGGTCGTGTAGGGGCCAGTGAGCAGTTCTTC
CASSLGRVGASEQFF
>TRBD1|TRBV18|-|TRBJ1-5
TGTGCCAGCTCACCGACAGGGCAAAATCAGCCCCAGCATTTT
CASSPTGQNQPQHF
>TRBD1|TRBV6-6|-|TRBJ1-2
TGTGCCAGCAGTTCTTCTTACAGGGGCGGCTACACCTTC
CASSSSYRGGYTF
>TRBD1|TRBV6-1|-|TRBJ1-5
TGTGCCAGCAGTGGGGGACAGCGCGGATTTAGCAATCAGCCCCAGCATTTT
CASSGGQRGFSNQPQHF